This T cell receptor beta chain was captured by sequencing in a study of T cells expressing NK-cell markers. No DNA is given; TCRdb re-called the 5' RACE reads and lists each CDR3 protein once. This table lists more than 400,000 distinct CDR3 sequences. CDR1 and CDR2 (germline): SGHNT, YYREEE (reference sequence). The CDR3 length is 14 residues. Sequenced material: blood T cells: a sorted CD56 or NKG2C T cell subset, CD4+ or CD8+ T cells, or bulk PBMC T cells (not recorded which). The chain uses TRBV5-4 and TRBJ1-4. The receptor's source is a woman between 18 and 70 years old in good health. CDR3 sequence: CASSRRATNEKLFF.